Following are 30 T cell receptor beta chains from one sample sequenced in a study of blood T cell repertoires in COVID-19. Assay used: immunoSEQ multiplex PCR; TCRdb lists only in-frame clones, some missing. The sample lists about 170,000 clones, roughly 73% seen once, with roughly 3.1% in the top ten. Material for sequencing was peripheral blood. All receptors derive from a man aged 70 or older with acute or convalescent COVID-19.

The J gene is TRBJ1-1, the V gene TRBV6-5; D perhaps matches TRBD1 (5 bases). The CDR3 is 13 residues long. Trimming took 5 bases from V and 1 from J, leaving 8 bases between them. Germline CDR1 and CDR2: MNHEY and SVGAGI. CDR3 sequence (DNA): TGTGCCAGCAGTAAACAGGCGAACACTGAAGCTTTCTTT. Encoded protein: CASSKQANTEAFF.

The CDR3 sequence: CASSLDLRGSGKLFF. The CDR3 DNA follows: TGTGCCAGCAGTTTAGACCTCCGGGGAAGTGGAAAACTGTTTTTT. The chain links TRBV28 to TRBJ1-4, with D hard to call. Between the trimmed V and J ends, which lost 2 bases and 10 bases, there was a span of 17 bases. Germline V gene lookup returns CDR1 MDHEN and CDR2 SYDVKM. The CDR3 spans 15 residues.

The chain has TRBV6-4 and TRBJ2-3, with TRBD2 matching 11 bases. The CDR3 is made up of 17 amino acids. Looked up from germline, CDR1 is MRHNA and CDR2 is SNTAGT. With 6 bases clipped from V and 2 bases from J, the junction kept 10 bases outside the gene matches. In nucleotides, the CDR3 is TGTGCCAGCAGAACGACTAGCGGGGATGGAGCCACAGATACGCAGTATTTT. Amino acids: CASRTTSGDGATDTQYF.

This clone was detected a few times. This chain's CDR3 is CASSWGQGSNEKLFF. Here the CDR3 DNA reads TGTGCCAGCAGCTGGGGACAGGGGTCTAATGAAAAACTGTTTTTT. The rearrangement joins TRBV7-2 to TRBJ1-4, with 10 bases matching TRBD1. V lost 4 bases to trimming and J lost 3 bases; unmatched junction nucleotides: 2. Germline lookup yields CDR1 SGHTA and CDR2 FQGNSA. CDR3 length: 15 residues.

The V and J genes are TRBV11-2 and TRBJ1-2, with TRBD1 matching over 7 bases. The germline CDR1 and CDR2 sequences are SGHAT and FQNNGV. CDR3 length equals 15 residues. Trimming at V came to 5 bases and at J to 8 bases, leaving 14 bases not matched to a gene. CDR3 residues: CASSLLGTEIGGYTF. CDR3 coding DNA: TGTGCCAGCAGCCTACTAGGGACAGAAATAGGAGGCTACACCTTC.

A few counts support this clone. The chain joins TRBV24-1 to TRBJ2-3, with D perhaps matching TRBD1 (5 bases). The CDR3 has 13 amino acids. V lost 4 bases, J lost 2 bases, and 6 bases lay in between. CDR1 is KGHDR and CDR2 is SFDVKD in the germline V gene. The chain's CDR3 is CATSDGHTDTQYF. The CDR3 nucleotides are TGTGCCACCAGTGACGGACACACAGATACGCAGTATTTT.

This chain joins TRBV5-4 and TRBJ2-5; 8 nucleotides agree with TRBD1. CDR1 and CDR2 (germline): SGHNT, YYREEE (reference sequence). The CDR3 has 13 residues. The V segment lost 4 bases and the J segment 3 bases; nucleotides outside the gene matches: 2. The CDR3 DNA sequence: TGTGCCAGCAGCAAGGACAGGGAAGAGACCCAGTACTTC. This codes for CASSKDREETQYF. Drawing the rest from reference TRBV5-4 and TRBJ2-5, the complete variable domain is ETGVTQSPTHLIKTRGQQVTLRCSSQSGHNTVSWYQQALGQGPQFIFQYYREEENGRGNFPPRFSGLQFPNYSSELNVNALELDDSALYLCASSKDREETQYFGPGTRLLVL.

The chain is built from TRBV7-6 and TRBJ1-6, with D possibly matching TRBD1 (5 bases). This CDR3 has 18 amino acids. The ends were cut back, 5 bases at V and 0 bases at J, with 17 bases in the middle. Germline V lookup: CDR1 SGHVS, CDR2 FNYEAQ. CDR3 sequence: CASSPDTPSSSYNSPLHF. CDR3 nucleotide sequence: TGTGCCAGCAGCCCGGACACCCCATCAAGCTCCTATAATTCACCCCTCCACTTT.

The chain uses TRBV11-1 and TRBJ1-1, with 7 bases aligning to TRBD1. The CDR3 has 14 amino acids. V lost 1 base and J lost 5; bases outside the gene matches: 4. Germline V gene data show CDR1 as SGHAT and CDR2 as FQDESV (reference sequence). The CDR3 spells CASSLGVQGTEAFF. The CDR3 DNA reads as TGTGCCAGCAGCTTAGGGGTACAGGGGACTGAAGCTTTCTTT. The full variable domain, with the rest looked up from reference TRBV11-1 and TRBJ1-1, is EAEVAQSPRYKITEKSQAVAFWCDPISGHATLYWYRQILGQGPELLVQFQDESVVDDSQLPKDRFSAERLKGVDSTLKIQPAELGDSAMYLCASSLGVQGTEAFFGQGTRLTVV.

CDR3 nucleotides: TGCGCCAGCAGCGCCACCGGGACAGGTGGAAACACCATATATTTT. Amino acid sequence: CASSATGTGGNTIYF. V and J are TRBV4-1 and TRBJ1-3; 8 bases align to TRBD1. V shed 5 bases and J 3 bases; nucleotides not matched to a gene: 6. CDR1 MGHRA and CDR2 YSYEKL come from the germline V gene. The CDR3 spans 15 residues.

This chain uses TRBV5-4 with TRBJ1-1; D not resolved. The CDR3 is 14 residues long. Trimming removed 1 base at V and 0 bases at J, with 7 bases between. Germline loops: CDR1 SGHNT, CDR2 YYREEE (reference sequence). The CDR3 loop is CASSLTLMNTEAFF. Written as DNA, the CDR3 is TGTGCCAGCAGCTTGACTCTGATGAACACTGAAGCTTTCTTT.

The chain has TRBV7-6 and TRBJ2-2; 12 bases are shared with TRBD2. The CDR3 spans 15 residues. V lost 5 bases and J lost 6; bases outside the gene matches: 4. Germline values: CDR1 SGHVS, CDR2 FNYEAQ. This chain's CDR3 is CASSLTSGGPGELFF. CDR3 in DNA: TGTGCCAGCAGCCTGACTAGCGGGGGACCCGGGGAGCTGTTTTTT.

V usage is TRBV6-1 and J usage is TRBJ2-3, with 11 bases identical to TRBD1. The CDR3 runs to 14 residues. Germline CDR1 and CDR2: MNHNS and SASEGT. The V gene end was trimmed by 5 bases and the J gene end by 4 bases; junction bases not matched to a gene: 2. The CDR3 DNA follows: TGTGCCAGCAGTAGGGGACAGGGGGCAGATACGCAGTATTTT. Its translation: CASSRGQGADTQYF.

The rearrangement joins TRBV6-5 to TRBJ1-2, with TRBD1 identical over 7 bases. V shed 0 bases and J 2 bases; nucleotides not matched to a gene: 3. This CDR3 comprises 15 residues. Germline CDR1 MNHEY, CDR2 SVGAGI. CDR3 DNA sequence: TGTGCCAGCAGTTACTCGCCGACAGGGAACTATGGCTACACCTTC. It is translated as CASSYSPTGNYGYTF.

This chain joins TRBV11-2 and TRBJ1-2; TRBD1 aligns across 7 bases. CDR3 length equals 14 residues. Trimming removed 1 base from V and 8 bases from J; junction bases left unmatched: 7. In germline, CDR1 is SGHAT, CDR2 FQNNGV. The DNA of the CDR3 is TGTGCCAGCAGCTTAGTCCCCACAGGGGAAGGCTACACCTTC. Residues: CASSLVPTGEGYTF.

This chain joins TRBV9 and TRBJ2-1, with a possible D match to TRBD1 (6 bases). The ends were cut back, 4 bases at V and 14 bases at J, with 19 bases in the middle. Germline V gives CDR1 SGDLS, CDR2 YYNGEE. There are 13 residues in the CDR3. The DNA for the CDR3 is TGTGCCAGCAGCCCGTTTTTGGGACAAACTAAGTTCTTC. Translating gives CASSPFLGQTKFF. Using reference TRBV9 and TRBJ2-1 for the parts outside the CDR3, the full variable domain is DSGVTQTPKHLITATGQRVTLRCSPRSGDLSVYWYQQSLDQGLQFLIQYYNGEERAKGNILERFSAQQFPDLHSELNLSSLELGDSALYFCASSPFLGQTKFFGPGTRLTVL.

This sequence joins TRBV27 and TRBJ2-7, with 8 positions matching TRBD2. Trimming removed 5 bases from V and 7 bases from J; junction bases left unmatched: 4. The germline gives CDR1 MNHEY, CDR2 SMNVEV (reference sequence). The CDR3 extends over 12 amino acids. The DNA for the CDR3 is TGTGCCAGCAGTGCCCCGGGGGGGGAGCAGTACTTC. This sequence encodes CASSAPGGEQYF.

This rearrangement joins TRBV5-1 to TRBJ2-5, with D unresolved. From germline, CDR1 is SGHRS and CDR2 YFSETQ. V was cut by 6 bases and J by 2 bases, with 8 bases left in between. The CDR3 covers 12 residues. Here the CDR3 reads CASTTNQETQYF. The CDR3, as DNA: TGCGCCAGCACGACAAATCAAGAGACCCAGTACTTC.

The genes are TRBV24-1 and TRBJ2-1; possible D gene TRBD1, 5 bases. This CDR3 is built from 15 residues. CDR1 is KGHDR, CDR2 SFDVKD, per germline. The V end lost 9 bases, the J end lost 0 bases, and 14 bases lay between the germline ends. The CDR3 loop is CATGRQRSSYNEQFF. The CDR3 region has the DNA TGTGCCACCGGCAGACAGCGAAGCTCCTACAATGAGCAGTTCTTC.

This clone was seen only a few times. The rearrangement uses TRBV25-1 and TRBJ1-1; D might be TRBD1 (5 bases). Per the germline V gene, CDR1 is MGHDK and CDR2 is SYGVNS. V lost 6 bases, J lost 8 bases, and 13 bases lay in between. This CDR3 comprises 12 residues. The CDR3, as DNA: TGTGCCAGCAGCGACAGCTACTCGGAAGCTTTCTTT. It specifies CASSDSYSEAFF.

This clone was detected only a few times. The rearrangement joins TRBV6-6 to TRBJ1-2; D possibly corresponds to TRBD1 (6 bases). From germline, CDR1 is MNHNY and CDR2 SVGAGI (reference sequence). The CDR3 loop spans 11 amino acids. V lost 8 bases and J 8 bases, leaving 12 bases between the germline ends. The CDR3 bases are TGTGCCAGCGTAGGGGGGGGCGGCTACACCTTC. Amino acids: CASVGGGGYTF.

This sequence joins TRBV18 and TRBJ2-7; 9 bases are a match to TRBD1. V lost 2 bases to trimming and J lost 0 bases; unmatched junction nucleotides: 2. The CDR3 is made up of 15 amino acids. The germline V gene encodes CDR1 KGHSH and CDR2 LQKENI. The CDR3 loop is CASSPTGGFSYEQYF. As DNA, the CDR3 is TGTGCCAGCTCACCAACAGGGGGCTTCTCCTACGAGCAGTACTTC. Full variable domain (rest looked up from reference TRBV18 and TRBJ2-7): NAGVMQNPRHLVRRRGQEARLRCSPMKGHSHVYWYRQLPEEGLKFMVYLQKENIIDESGMPKERFSAEFPKEGPSILRIQQVVRGDSAAYFCASSPTGGFSYEQYFGPGTRLTVT.

The chain recombines TRBV2 with TRBJ2-7, with D unresolved. CDR3 size: 12 residues. Trimming left V 2 bases short and J 1 base short, with 3 bases between. Germline V gene data show CDR1 as SNHLY and CDR2 as FYNNEI. CDR3 nucleotide sequence: TGTGCCAGCAGTGAACAGTCCTACGAGCAGTACTTC. Translating gives CASSEQSYEQYF.

This chain uses TRBV3-1 (or the pseudogene TRBV3-2) with TRBJ1-6; possible D gene TRBD1, 6 bases. The CDR3 sequence is 14 residues long. CDR1 LGHDT and CDR2 YNNKEL come from the germline V gene (reference sequence). Trimming took off 5 bases at V and 7 bases at J, with 12 bases between the two ends. The CDR3 spells CASSLRTDNSPLHF. In DNA, the CDR3 is TGTGCCAGCAGCTTACGGACAGACAATTCACCCCTCCACTTT.

This chain links TRBV3-1 (or the pseudogene TRBV3-2) with TRBJ1-5; TRBD1 is a possible D gene (6 bases). The CDR3 contains 15 residues. V was clipped by 0 bases and J by 3 bases, with 9 bases between them. Germline-derived CDR1 and CDR2 are LGHDT and YNNKEL (reference sequence). The CDR3 region has the DNA TGTGCCAGCAGCCAAGACAGGGGAGTCAATCAGCCCCAGCATTTT. This encodes CASSQDRGVNQPQHF.

This clone was found a few times. This rearrangement joins TRBV5-1 to TRBJ1-1; 7 bases match TRBD1. This CDR3 spans 15 amino acids. Trimming cost V 0 bases and J 2 bases; bases outside gene matches: 4. CDR1 and CDR2 (germline): SGHRS, YFSETQ. The CDR3 spells CASSLGDRDNTEAFF. The DNA of the CDR3 is TGCGCCAGCAGCTTGGGGGACAGAGATAACACTGAAGCTTTCTTT.

V and J are TRBV6-2 or TRBV6-3 and TRBJ1-2; D call uncertain. The V gene lost 0 bases and the J gene lost 8 bases, with 10 bases spanning the gap. CDR1 is MNHEY and CDR2 is SVGEGT in the germline V gene. The CDR3 length is 13 residues. CDR3 nucleotide sequence: TGTGCCAGCAGTTACTCGTTCACTAAAGGCTACACCTTC. As protein: CASSYSFTKGYTF.

The rearrangement links TRBV5-6 to TRBJ1-2; TRBD1 might be the D (5 bases). Germline assignment: CDR1 SGHDT and CDR2 YYEEEE. Trimming took 5 bases from V and 4 from J, leaving 18 bases between them. This CDR3 is 15 amino acids long. In DNA, the CDR3 is TGTGCCAGCAGGGCCGTGCGGCAGGGAGGCTATGGCTACACCTTC. Its translation: CASRAVRQGGYGYTF.

V usage is TRBV6-4 and J usage is TRBJ1-1; perhaps TRBD1 as D (5 bases). V lost 0 bases, J lost 5 bases, and 13 bases lay in between. The CDR3 length is 15 residues. In germline, CDR1 is MRHNA, CDR2 SNTAGT. The DNA of the CDR3 is TGTGCCAGCAGTGACTCGAGTCAGGGAGGAACTGAAGCTTTCTTT. Translating gives CASSDSSQGGTEAFF.

The genes are TRBV18 and TRBJ2-7; 9 bases are shared with TRBD2. V lost 3 bases, J lost 2 bases, and 5 bases stayed unmatched. The germline gives CDR1 KGHSH, CDR2 LQKENI. The CDR3 has 15 residues. Here the CDR3 DNA reads TGTGCCAGCTCACCCCCTGGCGGGGGGGCCTACGAGCAGTACTTC. It is translated as CASSPPGGGAYEQYF. Full variable domain (remainder filled in from reference TRBV18 and TRBJ2-7): NAGVMQNPRHLVRRRGQEARLRCSPMKGHSHVYWYRQLPEEGLKFMVYLQKENIIDESGMPKERFSAEFPKEGPSILRIQQVVRGDSAAYFCASSPPGGGAYEQYFGPGTRLTVT.